This T cell receptor beta chain was retrieved from a study of T cell changes during pregnancy in multiple sclerosis. Germline V gene sequence: CDR1 SQVTM, CDR2 ANQGSEA. V shed 2 bases and J shed 2 bases, with 13 bases lying between them. The CDR3 is 15 amino acids. Sequenced by immunoSEQ multiplex PCR; TCRdb stores in-frame clones only, minus some. The sample yields 57,000 or so clones, less than 95% seen once. This chain joins TRBV29-1 and TRBJ1-5; no clear D gene. The origin of this receptor is a female donor in good health, enrolled as a control in a pregnancy study. This material consisted of peripheral blood, taken in the third trimester of pregnancy. CDR3 loop: CSVETSRTGNQPQHF. The CDR3 DNA sequence: TGCAGCGTTGAAACTAGCCGGACGGGCAATCAGCCCCAGCATTTT.